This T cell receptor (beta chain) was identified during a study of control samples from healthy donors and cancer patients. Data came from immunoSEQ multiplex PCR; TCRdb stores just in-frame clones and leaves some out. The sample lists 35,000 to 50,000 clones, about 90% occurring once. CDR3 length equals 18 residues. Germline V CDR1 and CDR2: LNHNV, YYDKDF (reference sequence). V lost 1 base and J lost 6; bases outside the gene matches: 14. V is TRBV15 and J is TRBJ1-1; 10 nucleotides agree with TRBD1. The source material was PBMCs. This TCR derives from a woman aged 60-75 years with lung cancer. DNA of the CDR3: TGTGCCACCAGCAGAGGAGCGGGGACAGGGGTTATGAGAGCTGAAGCTTTCTTT. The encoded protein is CATSRGAGTGVMRAEAFF.